These 10 T cell receptor beta chains share one sample of origin, sequenced in a study of T-cell reconstitution after alpha-beta-depleted transplantation in children. Unique molecular identifiers were built into the TCRbeta library. Each CDR3 protein gets one entry after TCRdb re-called the PCR reads with MiXCR. The sample has about 240,000 distinct CDR3 sequences; approximately 12% are singletons. Sequenced here: PBMCs from the stem cell graft donor, sampled from the stem cell graft. The origin of the receptors is a human donor who donated a stem cell graft to a child with acute lymphoblastic leukemia.

This clonotype has a count of ten or more. The chain recombines TRBV12-3 or TRBV12-4 with TRBJ2-7; D assignment may be TRBD1 or TRBD2 (5 bases each). The germline V and J ends were trimmed by 6 bases and 3 bases, with 9 bases remaining between them. CDR3 length: 12 residues. The CDR3 DNA sequence: TGTGCCAGCAGCGGGGACGACTACGAGCAGTACTTC. Encoded protein: CASSGDDYEQYF.

At least ten counts were recorded for this clonotype. The chain has TRBV7-2 and TRBJ2-5; unclear D gene. V gave up 1 base and J gave up 1 base, with 10 bases separating them. The CDR3 totals 15 residues. CDR1 and CDR2 (germline): SGHTA, FQGNSA. The CDR3 DNA follows: TGTGCCAGCAGCTTAGGCGGAGCGACCCAAGAGACCCAGTACTTC. Amino acids: CASSLGGATQETQYF. Full variable domain (remainder filled in from reference TRBV7-2 and TRBJ2-5): GAGVSQSPSNKVTEKGKDVELRCDPISGHTALYWYRQSLGQGLEFLIYFQGNSAPDKSGLPSDRFSAERTGGSVSTLTIQRTQQEDSAVYLCASSLGGATQETQYFGPGTRLLVL.

The table lists this clonotype with many counts. The J gene is TRBJ2-3, the V gene TRBV5-1; D is unresolved. V gave up 0 bases and J gave up 6 bases, with 11 bases separating them. Germline V gene lookup returns CDR1 SGHRS and CDR2 YFSETQ. This CDR3 has 14 residues. For the CDR3, the DNA is TGCGCCAGCAGCTTGGGTTCGGGCGTGGATACGCAGTATTTT. It yields the protein CASSLGSGVDTQYF.

This clonotype came up many times. V and J are TRBV12-3 or TRBV12-4 and TRBJ1-6; D is undetermined. V was clipped by 5 bases and J by 6 bases, with 11 bases between them. The CDR3 totals 14 residues. For the CDR3, the DNA is TGTGCCAGCAGTCGATCAATGTTTAATTCACCCCTCCACTTT. It codes for CASSRSMFNSPLHF.

The V call is TRBV5-1, the J call TRBJ1-2, with 7 positions matching TRBD1. This CDR3 region has 15 residues. Germline CDR1 and CDR2: SGHRS and YFSETQ. V lost 0 bases and J lost 0; bases outside the gene matches: 2. CDR3 amino acids: CASSLEGQPNYGYTF. CDR3 DNA: TGCGCCAGCAGCTTGGAGGGACAGCCTAACTATGGCTACACCTTC.

This clonotype was counted at least ten times. The CDR3 spells CASSPGRGQGLVNTEAFF. The DNA of the CDR3 is TGTGCCAGCAGTCCCGGGCGGGGACAGGGGCTTGTGAACACTGAAGCTTTCTTT. The gene calls are TRBV28 and TRBJ1-1, with 10 bases aligning to TRBD1. Germline V lookup: CDR1 MDHEN, CDR2 SYDVKM. The CDR3 sequence is 18 residues long. J gave up 0 bases and V 5 bases, and 12 bases lay outside the gene matches.

This clonotype has a count of ten or more. This sequence joins TRBV12-3 or TRBV12-4 and TRBJ1-2; weak D call: TRBD1 (5 bases). The CDR3 length is 15 residues. V gave up 6 bases and J gave up 0 bases, with 14 bases separating them. The CDR3 DNA sequence: TGTGCCAGCAGGCCATCCCGGGGGACTAACTATGGCTACACCTTC. It codes for CASRPSRGTNYGYTF.

The chain couples TRBV6-1 to TRBJ1-5; 7 bases agree with TRBD1. The CDR3 consists of 14 residues. V trimming: 5 bases; J trimming: 7 bases; junction bases outside the gene matches: 8. Germline V gives CDR1 MNHNS, CDR2 SASEGT. The CDR3 DNA is TGTGCCAGCAGTACCGTGGACAGGCAGCAGCCCCAGCATTTT. Translated: CASSTVDRQQPQHF.

The chain is built from TRBV7-9 and TRBJ1-5; D is possibly TRBD1 (6 bases). Between the trimmed V and J ends, which lost 1 base and 4 bases, there was a span of 8 bases. This CDR3 spans 14 amino acids. Germline CDR1 SEHNR, CDR2 FQNEAQ (reference sequence). The CDR3 here is CASSLGQENQPQHF. CDR3 DNA sequence: TGTGCCAGCAGCTTAGGACAGGAGAATCAGCCCCAGCATTTT.

This clonotype was detected a few times. The chain carries TRBV7-8 and TRBJ1-5; D is possibly TRBD1 (5 bases). V was trimmed by 5 bases and J by 7 bases, leaving 12 bases between them. This CDR3 contains 13 residues. Germline CDR1 SGHVS, CDR2 FQNEAQ. In DNA, the CDR3 is TGTGCCAGCAGCCAGACAGTTTCGCAGCCCCAGCATTTT. Translating it yields CASSQTVSQPQHF.